This TCR beta chain came from a study of CD8+ T cells in alopecia areata. Study-wide background: C3H/HeJ donors aged about 6-13 months with spontaneous alopecia supplied skin grafted onto approximately 6-10-week-old female C3H/HeJ mice.

cDNA reverse transcribed from extracted RNA served as the sequencing template. Sequencing used immunoSEQ multiplex PCR; TCRdb keeps in-frame clones, though not all of them. The counts give 270,000 or so clones, none of them seen only once; 0.9% to 1.5% is held by the top ten. Broader study findings: Unlike in mice, where it was clearer, TCR sharing across patients was less clear, possibly HLA-related. An increase in clonality over normal scalp was evident in lesional scalp, especially alopecia totalis/universalis. The study also sequences resident alphabeta T cells of normal skin in scalp samples.

CD4, CD8alpha, NKG2D, NKG2ACE and other markers were used to sort pooled cutaneous lymph node cells. The sample holds a few counts of this clone. What it binds is not known. Genes here carry mouse names. The read terminates 4 residues ahead of where the CDR3 ends, so the germline J gene completes it. The germline CDR1 and CDR2 sequences are GKSSPN and SITVG. The CDR3 totals 14 residues. This receptor was obtained from a C3H/HeJ mouse with alopecia areata. Strain MHC haplotype: H2-k. The gene calls are TRBV31 and TRBJ1-1; maybe TRBD1 (6 bases). The sequencing input was CD4+ T cells sorted from a lymph node. The sequenced part of the CDR3 DNA is TGTGCCTGGAGCTCTGGACTGGGGGGGCGA. It is translated as CAWSSGLGGR. The full CDR3 protein is CAWSSGLGGREVFF.